This T cell receptor (beta chain) was retrieved from a study of T cell repertoires in cytomegalovirus infection. Trimming took 4 bases from V and 0 from J, leaving 15 bases between them. Germline assignment: CDR1 DFQATT and CDR2 SNEGSKA (reference sequence). The CDR3 is 15 residues long. This clonotype was detected a few times. Its specificity is unknown. TCRdb used MiXCR to reprocess the reads, holding one entry per CDR3 protein. The table has just over 450,000 distinct CDR3 sequences, 42% seen once. The TCR sequence derives from a human donor in good health (CMV status not recorded). Some clones in this sample may be carry-over from other donors' samples. The V and J genes are TRBV20-1 and TRBJ1-1; D is perhaps TRBD1 (6 bases). Sequencing used cultured PBMCs, obtained from culture after CMV antigen stimulation. For the CDR3, the DNA is TGCAGTGCTATCGCAGGGGTCTACATGAACACTGAAGCTTTCTTT. Translating it yields CSAIAGVYMNTEAFF.